Listed below are T cell receptor beta chains from one sample, sequenced in a study of T cells in Graves' hyperthyroidism and ophthalmopathy. Using its own MiXCR run on the multiplex PCR reads, TCRdb lists one record per CDR3 protein. The sample has 250,000 to 350,000 distinct CDR3 sequences; about 15% are singletons. Specimen: blood. The receptors originated from a woman in her sixties or seventies with Graves' ophthalmopathy. Both conserved end residues are part of each CDR3. The D gene is left open where the match is weak. A row's size may be missing; if present it is once, few, many or a size class.

d_call j_call clone_size v_call cdr3_length cdr3_nt cdr3_aa
- TRBJ2-2 few TRBV7-9 15 TGTGCCAGCAGCTTAAGTGGCCGAGACACCGGGGAGCTGTTTTTT CASSLSGRDTGELFF
TRBD1 TRBJ2-7 - TRBV10-3 14 TGTGCCAGCAGCTTCGGACAGGCACCCTACGAGCAGTACTTC CASSFGQAPYEQYF
- TRBJ2-7 - TRBV28 15 TGTGCCAGCCAAACTTGGGACGGGAGCTCCTACGAGCAGTACTTC CASQTWDGSSYEQYF
- TRBJ2-4 many TRBV20-1 16 TGCAGTGCTAGTCCTCAGGGGCCAGGAGCCAAAAACATTCAGTACTTC CSASPQGPGAKNIQYF
TRBD1 TRBJ1-4 - TRBV5-1 13 TGCGCCAGCAGCCGGGGACAGAATGAAAAACTGTTTTTT CASSRGQNEKLFF
- TRBJ2-5 - TRBV12-3/TRBV12-4 15 TGTGCCAGCAGTGCCTCCAATGCGGGTCAGGAGACCCAGTACTTC CASSASNAGQETQYF
- TRBJ1-2 few TRBV12-3/TRBV12-4 13 TGTGCCAGCAGCCCGGACAGATTCTATGGCTACACCTTC CASSPDRFYGYTF
TRBD2 TRBJ2-1 few TRBV7-9 19 TGTGCCAGCAGCCGGGGCGGGACTAGCTTTTCAAATAGGGGGAATGAGCAGTTCTTC CASSRGGTSFSNRGNEQFF
TRBD1 TRBJ2-2 many TRBV12-3/TRBV12-4 18 TGTGCCAGCAGAACCCGGGACAGGGGGCGTATTTGGACCGGGGAGCTGTTTTTT CASRTRDRGRIWTGELFF
TRBD1 TRBJ2-3 many TRBV28 14 TGTGCCAGCAGTCCGGGACAGCACACAGATACGCAGTATTTT CASSPGQHTDTQYF
- TRBJ1-1 many TRBV29-1 14 TGCAGCGTTCCCACATCGGCGGGGAACACTGAAGCTTTCTTT CSVPTSAGNTEAFF
- TRBJ2-2 few TRBV19 15 TGTGCCAGTAGTATAGCGCCGGGCGTCACCGGGGAGCTGTTTTTT CASSIAPGVTGELFF
TRBD1 TRBJ1-3 many TRBV20-1 16 TGCAGTGCTAGAGAGTTCCAGGGGGCTGGTGGAAACACCATATATTTT CSAREFQGAGGNTIYF
- TRBJ2-7 many TRBV7-2 14 TGTGCCAGCAGCTCCCGTCGGCTAGCCTACGAGCAGTACTTC CASSSRRLAYEQYF
TRBD1 TRBJ1-5 many TRBV7-2 14 TGTGCCAGCGGGGACAGGGGGCCGAATCAGCCCCAGCATTTT CASGDRGPNQPQHF
TRBD1 TRBJ2-3 many TRBV7-2 17 TGTGCCAGCAGCCCAAGGACAGGCGTATCTAGCACAGATACGCAGTATTTT CASSPRTGVSSTDTQYF
- TRBJ2-5 many TRBV7-9 17 TGTGCCAGCAGCTTCCCGGAGGGCAGGAGGTACCAAGAGACCCAGTACTTC CASSFPEGRRYQETQYF
TRBD1 TRBJ1-4 few TRBV9 14 TGTGCCAGCAGCGCCAGGGGGGAGAGTGAAAAACTGTTTTTT CASSARGESEKLFF
TRBD2 TRBJ2-3 many TRBV5-1 15 TGCGCCAGCAGCTTAACTAGCGGGAACACAGATACGCAGTATTTT CASSLTSGNTDTQYF
TRBD2 TRBJ2-7 many TRBV7-2 14 TGTGCCAGCAGCTTCGGTCTAGCGGGACTCGAGCAGTACTTC CASSFGLAGLEQYF
- TRBJ2-1 many TRBV5-6 15 TGTGCCAGCAGCTTGGGACTGGGAACTTACAATGAGCAGTTCTTC CASSLGLGTYNEQFF
- TRBJ2-7 many TRBV7-2 12 TGTGCCAGCAGCTTACGAGGGGGTGAGCAGTACTTC CASSLRGGEQYF
- TRBJ2-2 - TRBV29-1 20 TGCAGCGTTGGAAACCCTCGTCTCAACCGGGACGGGCTGAACACCGGGGAGCTGTTTTTT CSVGNPRLNRDGLNTGELFF
TRBD1 TRBJ2-6 few TRBV7-9 16 TGTGCCAGCAGCTCGGATGACAGGGCTGGGGCCAACGTCCTGACTTTC CASSSDDRAGANVLTF
TRBD1 TRBJ2-3 few TRBV7-9 16 TGTGCCAGCAGCCCCTGGACAGGGGGCCCCACAGATACGCAGTATTTT CASSPWTGGPTDTQYF
- TRBJ2-2 few TRBV3-1 17 TGTGCCAGCAGCCCTCCCGAGGGGGTTTTGAACACCGGGGAGCTGTTTTTT CASSPPEGVLNTGELFF
- TRBJ1-3 many TRBV12-3/TRBV12-4 12 TGTGCCAGCAGGATCTCTGGAAACACCATATATTTT CASRISGNTIYF
TRBD1 TRBJ1-5 many TRBV28 16 TGTGCCAGCAGTTTATCCGGACAGGGCTTGGGCCAGCCCCAGCATTTT CASSLSGQGLGQPQHF
- TRBJ2-7 many TRBV28 11 TGTGCCAGCAGTCCCTCGGAAGAGCAGTACTTC CASSPSEEQYF
- TRBJ1-5 many TRBV6-2/TRBV6-3 14 TGTGCCAGCAGTTACGGGACACCCCAAAAGCCCCAGCATTTT CASSYGTPQKPQHF
- TRBJ2-3 many TRBV10-3 16 TGTGCCATCAGTGAGTTAACAGGGATTCCGGCAGATACGCAGTATTTT CAISELTGIPADTQYF
- TRBJ2-7 many TRBV3-2 13 TGTGCCAGCAGCCAGGGTCGGTCAGGAGAGCAGTACTTC CASSQGRSGEQYF
TRBD2 TRBJ2-7 many TRBV4-2 15 TGTGCCAGCAGCCAAAGACTAGCGGGATCGGGGGAGCAGTACTTC CASSQRLAGSGEQYF
- TRBJ1-5 many TRBV27 16 TGTGCCAGCAGTTTATCACCCCAGGGGAGCAATCAGCCCCAGCATTTT CASSLSPQGSNQPQHF
TRBD1 TRBJ1-2 many TRBV28 14 TGTGCCACCAAAATGCAGGGACAGGCCGGAGGCTACACCTTC CATKMQGQAGGYTF
TRBD2 TRBJ2-7 many TRBV7-9 15 TGTGCCAGCAGCATTAGCGGGACCGGCTCCCACGAGCAGTACTTC CASSISGTGSHEQYF
- TRBJ2-2 many TRBV12-3/TRBV12-4 13 TGTGCCAGCAGTTTAAGGACTTCCGGGGAGCTGTTTTTT CASSLRTSGELFF
TRBD1 TRBJ1-1 - TRBV9 14 TGTGCCAGCAGCGTAGTTCAGGGGGGGACTGAAGCTTTCTTT CASSVVQGGTEAFF
TRBD1 TRBJ2-7 - TRBV14 18 TGTGCCAGCAGCCAAGATTTGGGAGGGACAGGGTACTCCTACGAGCAGTACTTC CASSQDLGGTGYSYEQYF
TRBD2 TRBJ2-1 - TRBV3-1 16 TGTGCCAGCAGCCCTGGCGTGCTAGCGGGGGTCAATGAGCAGTTCTTC CASSPGVLAGVNEQFF
- TRBJ2-7 - TRBV27 14 TGTGCCGGCAGTTTCCTGGGGGGAATCTACGAGCAGTACTTC CAGSFLGGIYEQYF
- TRBJ1-2 many TRBV18 15 TGTGCCAGCTCACCACCCCCGACTGGTATCTATGGCTACACCTTC CASSPPPTGIYGYTF
TRBD2 TRBJ2-5 many TRBV27 15 TGTGCCAGCCGGACTACTAGCGGGACGCAAGAGACCCAGTACTTC CASRTTSGTQETQYF
- TRBJ2-1 many TRBV6-6 14 TGTGCCAGCAGTTACTCCATTCCAGAGGGGGAGCAGTTCTTC CASSYSIPEGEQFF
- TRBJ2-7 many TRBV4-3 13 TGCGCCAGCAGCCAAATTCTGACGGGGGAGCAGTACTTC CASSQILTGEQYF